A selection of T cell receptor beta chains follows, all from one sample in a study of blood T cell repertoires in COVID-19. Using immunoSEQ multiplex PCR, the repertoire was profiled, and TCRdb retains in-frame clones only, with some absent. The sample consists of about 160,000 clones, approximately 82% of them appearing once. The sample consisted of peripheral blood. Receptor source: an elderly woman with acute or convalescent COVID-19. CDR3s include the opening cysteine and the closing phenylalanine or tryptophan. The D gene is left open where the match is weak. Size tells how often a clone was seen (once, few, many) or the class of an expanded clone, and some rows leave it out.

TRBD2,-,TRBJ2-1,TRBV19,TGTGCCAGTAGTATCCAGGGACTAGCGGACAATGAGCAGTTCTTC,CASSIQGLADNEQFF
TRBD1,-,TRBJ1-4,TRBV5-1,TGCGCCAGCGGGACCTCAGGGGGTGAAGGTGAAAAACTGTTTTTT,CASGTSGGEGEKLFF
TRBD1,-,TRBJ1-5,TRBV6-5,TGTGCCAGCAGTCGACAGGGTGATCAGCCCCAGCATTTT,CASSRQGDQPQHF
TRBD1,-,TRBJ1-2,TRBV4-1,TGCGCCAGCAGCCAGACAGGGGTTGGCTACACCTTC,CASSQTGVGYTF
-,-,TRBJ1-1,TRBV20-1,TGCAGTGCTAGTTGGGCCCTGAACACTGAAGCTTTCTTT,CSASWALNTEAFF
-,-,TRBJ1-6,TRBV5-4,TGTGCCAGCAGCAACGACAGGAGCTCCTATAATTCACCCCTCCACTTT,CASSNDRSSYNSPLHF
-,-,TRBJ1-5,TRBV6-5,TGTGCCAGCCGGGGACAATGGCCCCAGCATTTT,CASRGQWPQHF
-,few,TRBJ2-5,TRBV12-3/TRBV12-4,TGTGCCAGCAGTTTGACTCGAGAGACCCAGTACTTC,CASSLTRETQYF
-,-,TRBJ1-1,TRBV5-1,TGCGCCAGCAGCTTGACAGGAGTGAACACTGAAGCTTTCTTT,CASSLTGVNTEAFF
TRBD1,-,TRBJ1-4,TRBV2,TGTGCCAGCAGTGAAGCCGACAGGGGGAATGAAAAACTGTTTTTT,CASSEADRGNEKLFF
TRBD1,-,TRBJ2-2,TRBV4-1,TGCGCCAGCAGCCAAGAACTGGGACAGGGGAGGTCCGGGGAGCTGTTTTTT,CASSQELGQGRSGELFF
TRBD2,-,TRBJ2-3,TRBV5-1,TGCGCCAGCAGCTTGGTTCTAGCGGGTTACACAGATACGCAGTATTTT,CASSLVLAGYTDTQYF
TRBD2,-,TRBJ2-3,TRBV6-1,TGTGCCAGCAGTGAAGGTCTGACTAGCGGCTTCACAGATACGCAGTATTTT,CASSEGLTSGFTDTQYF
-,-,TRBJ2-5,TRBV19,TGTGCCAGTAGCCGGACTGGGCGCGACGGGACCCAGTACTTC,CASSRTGRDGTQYF
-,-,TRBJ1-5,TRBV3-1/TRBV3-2,TGTGCCAGCAGCCCCGGACACTACAATCAGCCCCAGCATTTT,CASSPGHYNQPQHF
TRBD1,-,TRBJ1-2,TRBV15,TGTGCCACGGAGGGGACAGGGGCCTTCTATGGCTACACCTTC,CATEGTGAFYGYTF
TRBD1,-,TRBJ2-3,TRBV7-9,TGTGCCAGCAGTGGACAGGGGGGACACACAGATACGCAGTATTTT,CASSGQGGHTDTQYF
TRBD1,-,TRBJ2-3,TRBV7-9,TGTGCCAGCAGCCTCGATGGACAGGGAGCATCAGATACGCAGTATTTT,CASSLDGQGASDTQYF
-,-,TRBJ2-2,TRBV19,TGTGCCAGTACCCTGGTGGGGCCCGGGGAGCTGTTTTTT,CASTLVGPGELFF
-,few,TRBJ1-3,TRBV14,TGTGCCAGCAGCCTCCGGGACAATGTAGTCACCATATATTTT,CASSLRDNVVTIYF
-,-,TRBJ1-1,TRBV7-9,TGTGCCAGCAGCTTAGAGGCGGGGGGTCTCGCTGAAGCTTTCTTT,CASSLEAGGLAEAFF
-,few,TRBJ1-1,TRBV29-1,TGCAGCGTGGGAGGCGGGGAAGGCACTGAAGCTTTCTTT,CSVGGGEGTEAFF
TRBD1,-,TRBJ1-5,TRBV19,TGTGCCAGTAGTTCGGACAGGGGTAGCAATCAGCCCCAGCATTTT,CASSSDRGSNQPQHF